This TCR beta chain derives from a study of vaccination effects on CD4 cells after COVID-19 (dated by TCRdb to the early 2020s). Background for the entire study: Two doses of either the BNT162b2 or the mRNA-1273 mRNA SARS-CoV-2 vaccine were administered to participants. The study compared SARS-CoV-2 spike-specific CD4+ TCR repertoires before and after mRNA vaccination in COVID-19 convalescent patients and infection-naive vaccine recipients. Altogether, roughly 10 COVID-19 convalescent patients and several SARS-CoV-2-naive healthy vaccine recipients made up the full study. Cultures from other donors in the study were sequenced using the Oncomine TCR Beta short-read assay on an Illumina iSeq 100. The paper as a whole reports these results and caveats: The study was limited by a small number of convalescent patients and lacked early post-infection timepoints. Among healthy vaccine recipients, nearly all vaccine-induced clones were SARS-CoV-2 mono-reactive, and just 1 of 255 was cross-reactive with common cold coronaviruses. Marked clonal contraction was observed in both infection-induced and vaccine-induced clones at late post-vaccination timepoints, consistent with waning T cell responses.

As regards this clone: Its antigen is not yet known. There are no base qualities to consult, and no much larger clone falls within one base.

The CDR3, cysteine through phenylalanine, is 15 amino acids long. The DNA shown is the 45-base CDR3, in frame from base 1. Sequences LNHNV (CDR1) and YYDKDF (CDR2) are obtained from the germline V gene (reference sequence). Between the V and J ends, shortened by 1 base and 0 bases respectively, the junction contains 7 bases. To identify antigen-specific CD4+ T cell clonotypes by their expansion, the ViraFEST assay first stimulated PBMC with viral peptide pools and then applied TCR sequencing. After more than 9 days of culture, CD4+ T cells were isolated with the EasySep CD4+ T cell isolation kit. The absence of prior SARS-CoV-2 infection in healthy vaccine recipients was confirmed by negative nucleocapsid antibodies before and after vaccination. A few million PBMC per well were cultured with approximately 10 ug/ml peptides in IMDM containing approximately 4.5% human AB serum, about 9.7 IU/ml IL-2 and gentamicin. Half of the culture medium was replaced with fresh IL-2-containing medium on days 3 and 7. Each peptide stimulation condition was cultured in triplicate wells unless otherwise noted. Using Ficoll-Paque Plus gradient centrifugation, PBMC were separated from whole blood and then either used fresh or cryopreserved at -140C. The overlapping peptide pools covered the spike proteins of SARS-CoV-2 and of the common cold coronaviruses HCoV-NL63, HCoV-OC43 and HCoV-229E. Genomic DNA was extracted from cultured CD4+ T cells with the QIAamp micro DNA kit.

The receptor library was made with the immunoSEQ multiplex PCR assay. TCR beta CDR3 sequencing was performed on DNA from the cultured, isolated CD4+ T cells. Processing in the source paper ran as follows. The analysis removed non-productive TCR sequences, trimmed reads to the CDR3 region, and retained only CDR3s that were 7 or more amino acids long. Antigen-specific clonotypes were identified using the MANAFEST web app by comparison of expansion in peptide wells against reference cultures. Positive clones required FDR<0.05 expansion versus reference and all other wells, odds ratio above 5, and frequency above 0.1% in two replicate wells. A clonotype was called cross-reactive if it was significantly expanded both in SARS-CoV-2 spike wells and in at least one common cold coronavirus spike condition. CDR3 similarity was assessed by Levenshtein distance with the stringdist R package, and unrooted trees were built with ape in R 3.6.1. Entries here come from immuneACCESS through TCRdb and include only in-frame sequences with V and J called. Some clones fail to appear in such tables; in the studies checked, an unresolved V gene covers under half of the shortfall, and the cause of the remainder is unknown. For V, J and clone size, that table is used; D and trimming come from the DNA. For this sample there are some 25,000 clones; over 55% appear just once. Jointly, the top ten make up roughly an eighth of the sample.

This TCR came from a human donor who received a COVID-19 vaccine. The V gene is TRBV15 and the J gene is TRBJ2-1, with a weak D call of TRBD1 (5 bases match). The input for sequencing was CD4+ T cells from PBMCs cultured with HCoV-OC43 spike peptides, taken before COVID-19 vaccination. What this sample's cell subset or site label stands for: HCoV-OC43 spike overlapping peptide pool stimulation. The DNA sequence is as follows: TGTGCCACCAGCAGAGCAGGGAACTCCTACAATGAGCAGTTCTTC. The resulting protein is CATSRAGNSYNEQFF.